The 27 T cell receptor beta chains listed next were all sequenced from one sample in a study of human T cells and chemical hapten exposure. A single record per CDR3 protein comes from TCRdb applying MiXCR to the RACE reads. Of 280,000 or so distinct CDR3 sequences listed, around 7.3% are singletons. Time point indicated: pre-sensitization, week 0. Noted treatment: therapeutic diphenylcyclopropenone sensitization with weekly scalp DPC. The specimen comprised whole blood, sampled in connection with sensitization to the hapten diphenylcyclopropenone (DPC). The receptors originated from a man in his late teens or twenties with alopecia areata. Some clones in this sample may be carry-over from other donors' samples.

This clonotype was counted many times. This chain connects TRBV9 to TRBJ2-2, with TRBD1 as a possible D gene (6 bases). With 4 bases removed from V and 4 bases from J, the gap between germline ends came to 14 bases. The V gene's germline CDR1 is SGDLS and CDR2 YYNGEE. CDR3 size: 15 residues. CDR3 sequence: CASSIGGPSTGELFF. CDR3 sequence (DNA): TGTGCCAGCAGCATAGGGGGTCCTAGCACCGGGGAGCTGTTTTTT.

The chain uses TRBV11-2 and TRBJ1-1; possibly TRBD1 for D (6 bases). The CDR3 is 15 amino acids. V lost 8 bases and J lost 5, with 21 bases in between. Germline CDR1 SGHAT, CDR2 FQNNGV. CDR3 in amino acids: CASAPLQGRRTEAFF. The CDR3 bases are TGTGCCAGCGCCCCGCTACAGGGACGGAGGACTGAAGCTTTCTTT.

V usage is TRBV24-1 and J usage is TRBJ1-6, with TRBD1 identical over 9 bases. V trimming: 3 bases; J trimming: 5 bases; junction bases outside the gene matches: 10. The germline V gene has CDR1 KGHDR and CDR2 SFDVKD. The CDR3 covers 18 residues. CDR3 DNA sequence: TGTGCCACCAGTGATCCCGGGACAGGGTCGGGGGATAATTCACCCCTCCACTTT. This codes for CATSDPGTGSGDNSPLHF.

This clonotype appeared a few times. The chain recombines TRBV7-3 with TRBJ2-1, with D uncertain. In germline, CDR1 is SGHTA, CDR2 FQGTGA. V was cut by 3 bases and J by 5 bases, with 11 bases left in between. This CDR3 region has 14 residues. The DNA of the CDR3 is TGTGCCAGCAGCTTGCGGTCGCTTAACAATGAGCAGTTCTTC. It yields the protein CASSLRSLNNEQFF.

V gene TRBV4-1 combines with J gene TRBJ2-7; D possibly corresponds to TRBD1 (6 bases). V was trimmed by 0 bases and J by 6 bases, leaving 15 bases between them. CDR1 and CDR2 (germline): MGHRA, YSYEKL. The CDR3 loop spans 15 amino acids. The CDR3 spells CASSQESTGWREQYF. DNA of the CDR3: TGCGCCAGCAGCCAAGAATCCACAGGGTGGCGCGAGCAGTACTTC.

The V gene is TRBV20-1, the J gene TRBJ1-5; no clear D. This CDR3 spans 11 amino acids. The V gene lost 5 bases and the J gene lost 6 bases, with 8 bases spanning the gap. CDR1 is DFQATT and CDR2 is SNEGSKA in the germline V gene (reference sequence). CDR3 nucleotides: TGCAGTGCTGGCCGGCCTCAGCCCCAGCATTTT. Amino acid sequence: CSAGRPQPQHF.

This clonotype was seen many times. The chain joins TRBV28 to TRBJ1-5, with TRBD1 identical over 9 bases. The V segment lost 3 bases and the J segment 11 bases; nucleotides outside the gene matches: 11. Germline V gene data show CDR1 as MDHEN and CDR2 as SYDVKM. This CDR3 is built from 15 residues. In nucleotides, the CDR3 is TGTGCCAGCAGTTTGGTGACAGGGGGGTTTAGGTCCCAGCATTTT. Translating it yields CASSLVTGGFRSQHF.

This sequence joins TRBV3-1 and TRBJ1-5; D call uncertain. The germline V gene has CDR1 LGHDT and CDR2 YNNKEL (reference sequence). V lost 0 bases and J lost 4, with 4 bases in between. CDR3 size: 13 residues. This CDR3 reads CASSQEHNQPQHF. The CDR3 DNA reads as TGTGCCAGCAGCCAAGAACATAATCAGCCCCAGCATTTT.

The rearrangement uses TRBV4-3 and TRBJ1-5; perhaps TRBD1 as D (6 bases). CDR1 and CDR2 from the germline V gene are LGHNA and YSLEER. The CDR3 contains 14 residues. The ends were cut back, 2 bases at V and 7 bases at J, with 12 bases in the middle. In DNA form, the CDR3 reads TGCGCCAGCAGCCAAAGGGGGGTTGGGCAGCCCCAGCATTTT. This sequence encodes CASSQRGVGQPQHF.

This chain uses TRBV10-3 with TRBJ2-3; D is unclear. V lost 7 bases and J 3 bases, leaving 8 bases between the germline ends. The germline V gene has CDR1 ENHRY and CDR2 SYGVKD. The length of the CDR3 is 12 residues. The CDR3 loop reads CAIKALTDTQYF. The CDR3 region has the DNA TGTGCCATCAAGGCTCTTACAGATACGCAGTATTTT.

Worth noting for this clonotype: A read error may account for a junction end that differs from germline. The chain employs TRBV5-1 and TRBJ1-1, with D possibly TRBD1 on 5 matching bases. The CDR3 extends over 13 amino acids. Germline values: CDR1 SGHRS, CDR2 YFSETQ. The CDR3 loop reads CASSPGTWGGGLF. CDR3 DNA sequence: TGCGCCAGCAGCCCGGGAACCTGGGGTGGGGGTCTCTTT.

The rearrangement uses TRBV12-3 or TRBV12-4 and TRBJ1-5; D possibly corresponds to TRBD1 (6 bases). CDR3 size: 12 residues. Trimming pared 7 bases from V and 6 bases from J, leaving 10 bases between. The CDR3 DNA reads as TGTGCCAGCAAACAGGGTATTCAGCCCCAGCATTTT. This codes for CASKQGIQPQHF.

This clonotype was counted only a few times. The chain combines TRBV6-4 with TRBJ1-5; D gene uncertain. With 2 bases removed from V and 0 bases from J, the gap between germline ends came to 5 bases. The germline V gene encodes CDR1 MRHNA and CDR2 SNTAGT. The CDR3 length is 14 residues. CDR3 loop: CASSDGDSNQPQHF. CDR3 bases: TGTGCCAGCAGTGACGGGGATAGCAATCAGCCCCAGCATTTT.

This clonotype was found a few times. The chain links TRBV6-2 or TRBV6-3 to TRBJ2-7, with 8 bases fitting TRBD1. This CDR3 comprises 16 residues. Germline values: CDR1 MNHEY, CDR2 SVGEGT. J was trimmed by 4 bases and V by 5 bases; bases with no gene match: 13. This CDR3 reads CASSRHPGTGNYEQYV. DNA for the CDR3: TGTGCCAGCAGTCGACATCCCGGGACAGGTAATTACGAGCAGTACGTC.

This clonotype was observed a handful of times. The rearrangement uses TRBV27 and TRBJ1-6, with D tentatively TRBD1 (5 bases). The CDR3 extends over 16 amino acids. V lost 2 bases, J lost 7 bases, and 15 bases lay in between. The germline V gene has CDR1 MNHEY and CDR2 SMNVEV (reference sequence). CDR3 amino acids: CASSLRQTGFNSPLHF. The CDR3, as DNA: TGTGCCAGCAGTTTACGACAAACAGGATTCAATTCACCCCTCCACTTT.

CDR3 amino acids: CASSSWGGRAFF. Written as DNA, the CDR3 is TGTGCCAGCAGCTCGTGGGGAGGGAGGGCTTTCTTT. This chain links TRBV7-2 with TRBJ1-1, with D unclear. Trimming left V 4 bases short and J 11 bases short, with 14 bases between. CDR3 size: 12 residues. Germline V gives CDR1 SGHTA, CDR2 FQGNSA.

The chain employs TRBV27 and TRBJ2-5, with 12 positions matching TRBD2. The CDR3 spans 17 residues. J lost 4 bases, V lost 1 base, and 7 bases had no gene match. Germline CDR1 and CDR2: MNHEY and SMNVEV (reference sequence). The CDR3 region is CASSLLSSGGAVETQYF. The CDR3 coding sequence is TGTGCCAGCAGTTTATTGTCTAGCGGGGGGGCCGTAGAGACCCAGTACTTC.

V usage is TRBV21-1 and J usage is TRBJ2-7; the table assigns TRBD1, which was not confirmed against the DNA. TRBV21-1 is a listed pseudogene. The CDR3 loop spans 15 amino acids. The CDR3 loop reads CASSFRQGSSYEQYV. The CDR3, as DNA: TGTGCCAGCAGTTTCCGACAGGGAAGCTCCTACGAGCAGTACGTC.

This clonotype was detected a few times. V gene TRBV12-3 or TRBV12-4 combines with J gene TRBJ2-1; TRBD1 matches 7 bases. The CDR3 consists of 14 residues. After removal of 7 bases from V and 10 bases from J, the junction contained 13 bases not matched to a gene. CDR3 nucleotides: TGTGCCAGCAATACGATCCCGGGACAGTGGGAGCAGTTCTTC. Translated: CASNTIPGQWEQFF.

This clonotype was detected a few times. The V gene is TRBV19, the J gene TRBJ2-3; 8 nucleotides match TRBD2. Trimming removed 9 bases from V and 8 bases from J; junction bases left unmatched: 25. Per the germline V gene, CDR1 is LNHDA and CDR2 is SQIVND (reference sequence). CDR3 length equals 18 residues. The DNA of the CDR3 is TGTGCCAGCGCGTCCTCGGTAATCCAGCGGGGGCTGATCGGTACGCAGTATTTT. Its translation is CASASSVIQRGLIGTQYF.

The chain combines TRBV2 with TRBJ2-6; 7 bases are shared with TRBD1. CDR1 is SNHLY, CDR2 FYNNEI, per germline. Trimming took 8 bases from V and 1 from J; bases not matched to a gene: 5. The CDR3 has 15 residues. The CDR3: CASSTGASGANVLTF. The CDR3 DNA follows: TGTGCCAGCTCAACAGGGGCGTCTGGGGCCAACGTCCTGACTTTC. Variable domain in full (rest from reference TRBV2 and TRBJ2-6): EPEVTQTPSHQVTQMGQEVILRCVPISNHLYFYWYRQILGQKVEFLVSFYNNEISEKSEIFDDQFSVERPDGSNFTLKIRSTKLEDSAMYFCASSTGASGANVLTFGAGSRLTVL.

This CDR3 reads CSARAVRPGNTIYF. CDR3 nucleotide sequence: TGCAGTGCTAGAGCGGTACGGCCTGGAAACACCATATATTTT. The chain employs TRBV20-1 and TRBJ1-3, with D hard to call. The CDR3 has 14 amino acids. V was clipped by 1 base and J by 2 bases, with 9 bases between them. Germline V CDR1 and CDR2: DFQATT, SNEGSKA (reference sequence).

The genes are TRBV10-3 and TRBJ2-3, with 11 bases matching TRBD1. The germline V gene has CDR1 ENHRY and CDR2 SYGVKD. CDR3 length: 16 residues. Trimming at V came to 2 bases and at J to 4 bases, leaving 5 bases not matched to a gene. The CDR3 DNA reads as TGTGCCATCAGTGAGAGTGGACAGGGGGCATCAGATACGCAGTATTTT. Translated: CAISESGQGASDTQYF.

The table lists this clonotype with a few counts. J is TRBJ2-3 and V is TRBV12-3 or TRBV12-4, with D maybe TRBD1 (5 bases). Trimming cost V 4 bases and J 3 bases, with 17 bases left between them. The length of the CDR3 is 16 residues. The CDR3 DNA sequence: TGTGCCAGCAGTTCCTACAGGACCTGGGGTACAGATACGCAGTATTTT. Its protein is CASSSYRTWGTDTQYF.

This clonotype has a handful of counts. This chain links TRBV20-1 with TRBJ2-7; D may be TRBD1 (7 bases). Trimming removed 2 bases at V and 3 bases at J, with 14 bases between. Germline CDR1 DFQATT, CDR2 SNEGSKA (reference sequence). This CDR3 region has 14 residues. In DNA, the CDR3 is TGCAGTGCTAGAAGCGCAGGGGGGAACTACGAGCAGTACGTC. Its protein is CSARSAGGNYEQYV.

Ten or more counts support this clonotype. The chain couples TRBV28 to TRBJ2-6, with unresolved D. The ends were cut back, 6 bases at V and 0 bases at J, with 15 bases in the middle. The CDR3 loop spans 17 amino acids. Germline values: CDR1 MDHEN, CDR2 SYDVKM. The CDR3, as DNA: TGTGCCAGCAGATTGAACAAAGGTAGCTCTGGGGCCAACGTCCTGACTTTC. Its translation: CASRLNKGSSGANVLTF.

This clonotype was seen a handful of times. CDR3 in amino acids: CASSADRAGNTIYF. CDR3 in DNA: TGTGCCAGCAGCGCTGACAGGGCTGGAAACACCATATATTTT. This chain uses TRBV9 with TRBJ1-3, with 7 positions matching TRBD1. The V segment lost 3 bases and the J segment 2 bases; nucleotides outside the gene matches: 2. The germline V gene has CDR1 SGDLS and CDR2 YYNGEE. CDR3 size: 14 residues. Full variable domain (rest looked up from reference TRBV9 and TRBJ1-3): DSGVTQTPKHLITATGQRVTLRCSPRSGDLSVYWYQQSLDQGLQFLIQYYNGEERAKGNILERFSAQQFPDLHSELNLSSLELGDSALYFCASSADRAGNTIYFGEGSWLTVV.